This T cell receptor (beta chain) comes out of a study of PD-1 blockade in classical Hodgkin lymphoma. About the research overall: The study gave patients nivolumab 3 mg/kg intravenously every 2 weeks. Study-wide points: With respect to the repertoire differences, their causes, possibly disease activity or prior therapy, remain undefined.

Generated by immunoSEQ multiplex PCR, the TCRdb table keeps only in-frame clones and is missing some. Of about 24,000 clones in the sample, about 86% were seen once. Each patient experienced a relapse that followed autologous stem cell transplantation, and brentuximab vedotin exposure varied. As to this clone: Its antigen is undetermined.

Trimming cost V 4 bases and J 2 bases; bases outside gene matches: 9. Germline CDR1 is SGHNT and CDR2 is YENEEA. The CDR3 totals 16 residues. The clonotype was recovered from a human donor with classical Hodgkin lymphoma. The rearrangement joins TRBV11-3 to TRBJ2-5, with 8 positions matching TRBD2. Source: peripheral blood mononuclear cells (PBMCs), taken before the second cycle of nivolumab. CDR3 nucleotide sequence: TGTGCCAGCAGCTCCCCCGGGGGGGGGTCGCAAGAGACCCAGTACTTC. It encodes CASSSPGGGSQETQYF.